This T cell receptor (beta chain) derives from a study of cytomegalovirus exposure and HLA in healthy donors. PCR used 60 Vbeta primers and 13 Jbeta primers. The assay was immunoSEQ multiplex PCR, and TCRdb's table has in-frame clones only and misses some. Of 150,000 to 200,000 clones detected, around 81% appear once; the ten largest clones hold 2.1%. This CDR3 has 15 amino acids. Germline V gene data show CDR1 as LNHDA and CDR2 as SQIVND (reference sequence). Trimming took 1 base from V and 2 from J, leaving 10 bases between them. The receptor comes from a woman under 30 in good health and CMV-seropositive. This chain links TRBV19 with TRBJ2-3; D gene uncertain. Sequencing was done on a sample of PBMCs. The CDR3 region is CASSIGQAATDTQYF. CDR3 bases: TGTGCCAGTAGTATAGGGCAGGCAGCCACAGATACGCAGTATTTT.